These T cell receptor beta chains were read from a single sample in a study of T cells in Graves' hyperthyroidism and ophthalmopathy. In TCRdb, the multiplex PCR reads were re-called with MiXCR into one record per CDR3 protein. Of more than 500,000 distinct CDR3 sequences in the sample, roughly 46% are singletons; the top ten hold around 20%. The sample was peripheral blood or thyroid tissue (not recorded which). These receptors were taken from an adult woman with Graves' disease, either hyperthyroidism or ophthalmopathy (not recorded which). Both conserved end residues are part of each CDR3. D genes are given only for firm matches. Where a row states a size, it is once, few, many or the class of an expanded clone; other rows omit it.

size	D	V	J	DNA	CDR3
.	.	TRBV29-1	TRBJ2-7	TGCAGCAGTCGAAAGACCGACGGGAGCTCCTACGAGCAGTACTTC	CSSRKTDGSSYEQYF
many	.	TRBV15	TRBJ1-6	TGTGCCACCAGCAGAGATTCAGCGGGAAATTCACCCCTCCACTTT	CATSRDSAGNSPLHF
many	TRBD1	TRBV20-1	TRBJ2-5	TGCAGTGCTAATCCCCCCAGGGGGCGAAAAGAGACCCAGTACTTC	CSANPPRGRKETQYF
.	.	TRBV9	TRBJ2-7	TGTGCCAGCAGCGTAGCTAGCCTAGCTTCCGAGCAGTACTTC	CASSVASLASEQYF
many	TRBD1	TRBV29-1	TRBJ2-7	TGCAGCGTCTTGCGAACAGGGGAGTACGAGCAGTACTTC	CSVLRTGEYEQYF
few	TRBD1	TRBV10-3	TRBJ1-2	TGTGCCACCCAGGGTGGGACAGGGAGCGGCTACACCTTC	CATQGGTGSGYTF
.	TRBD1	TRBV25-1	TRBJ1-6	TGTGCCAGCTCCGGGACAGGGTTCTATAATTCACCCCTCCACTTT	CASSGTGFYNSPLHF
few	TRBD1	TRBV30	TRBJ2-7	TGTGCCTGGAGTGTACGGTTGGGGACAGGGAGATACGAGCAGTACTTC	CAWSVRLGTGRYEQYF
.	.	TRBV19	TRBJ1-5	TGTGCCAGTACCAACCTCGGGGGGTTCGGGCAGCCCCAGCATTTT	CASTNLGGFGQPQHF
many	TRBD1	TRBV6-1	TRBJ2-7	TGTGCCAGCAGCAGTCAACCGGGACAGGATCCCTCCTACGAGCAGTACTTC	CASSSQPGQDPSYEQYF
many	.	TRBV20-1	TRBJ2-7	TGCAGTGCTAGTAATAAGAGGGGGGCGGATTACGAGCAGTACTTC	CSASNKRGADYEQYF
many	TRBD2	TRBV6-6	TRBJ2-7	TGTGCCAGCAGTCACGCAGCGGGAGTCATGTACGAGCAGTACTTC	CASSHAAGVMYEQYF
.	.	TRBV29-1	TRBJ1-1	TGCAGCCCGAAGATGAACACTGAAGCTTTCTTT	CSPKMNTEAFF
.	.	TRBV19	TRBJ1-4	TGTGCCAGTAGTAGTGAGGACTCGCGGGTTTTT	CASSSEDSRVF
many	.	TRBV6-1	TRBJ1-5	TGTGCCAGCAGCAGCTGGGGTCGCAATCAGCCCCAGCATTTT	CASSSWGRNQPQHF
many	.	TRBV29-1	TRBJ1-5	TGCAGCGTTGAAGTTGAGAGGGATCAGCCCCAGCATTTT	CSVEVERDQPQHF
many	.	TRBV11-2	TRBJ2-2	TGTGCCAGCAGCTGGGGACATTTTGGCGGGGAGCTGTTTTTT	CASSWGHFGGELFF
.	.	TRBV29-1	TRBJ1-3	TGCAGCGTTGCGGGGACGGAAGAATTCTCTGGAAACACCATATATTTT	CSVAGTEEFSGNTIYF
.	.	TRBV20-1	TRBJ1-5	TGCAGTGCTTCCCCAAACATATATAGCAATCAGCCCCAGCATTTT	CSASPNIYSNQPQHF
once	.	TRBV7-3	TRBJ2-1	TGTGCCAGCAGCCTAAGGGGGGGTCTCGCAGGCGAGCAGTTCTTC	CASSLRGGLAGEQFF
.	.	TRBV7-9	TRBJ2-3	TGTGCCAGCAGCCCTACAATGGAGCGACCGCCGTATTTT	CASSPTMERPPYF
once	TRBD2	TRBV7-9	TRBJ2-5	TGTGCCAGCAGCTTAGATCGACTAGCGGGAGTAATGGTAGAGACCCAGTACTTC	CASSLDRLAGVMVETQYF
.	.	TRBV2	TRBJ1-5	TGTGCCAGCAGTCAGGGTAGGGGCAATCAGCCCCAGCATTTT	CASSQGRGNQPQHF
many	TRBD1	TRBV6-6	TRBJ2-7	TGTGCCAGCAGCCGTTTTCAGGGGGACTACGAGCAGTACTTC	CASSRFQGDYEQYF
many	.	TRBV7-9	TRBJ2-7	TGTGCCAGCAGCCATGGACAAGGGCGGTACGAGCAGTACTTC	CASSHGQGRYEQYF
many	.	TRBV5-8	TRBJ1-6	TGTGCCAGCAGCTTGGGAAGGTCACCCCTCCACTTT	CASSLGRSPLHF
many	.	TRBV4-2	TRBJ2-2	TGTGCCAGCAGCCAAGATCCGGCCCCCGGGGAGCTGTTTTTT	CASSQDPAPGELFF
.	TRBD1	TRBV7-7	TRBJ2-5	TGTGCTAGCAGCAAAACCGGGACAGGGGCTGCGGAGACCCAGTACTTC	CASSKTGTGAAETQYF
many	.	TRBV2	TRBJ2-5	TGTGCCAGCAGGGACCAGCGGGAGACCCAGTACTTC	CASRDQRETQYF
many	.	TRBV2	TRBJ1-3	TGTGCCAGCAGTGATATGCAGGACGACTCTGGAAACACCATATATTTT	CASSDMQDDSGNTIYF
.	.	TRBV9	TRBJ1-5	TGTGCCAGCAGTTACTCCAAGGGGGATCAGCCCCAGCATTTT	CASSYSKGDQPQHF
.	.	TRBV2	TRBJ1-4	TGTGCCAGCAAAGGGTATAATGAAAAACTGTTTTTT	CASKGYNEKLFF
few	.	TRBV24-1	TRBJ1-1	TGTGCCACCAGTGGGGGGACACCGAACACTGAAGCTTTCTTT	CATSGGTPNTEAFF
.	TRBD1	TRBV24-1	TRBJ2-5	TGTGCCACCAGTGATCCCACAGGGGGCCGCGAGACCCAGTACTTC	CATSDPTGGRETQYF
.	.	TRBV25-1	TRBJ1-1	TGTGCCACCAGGGGACGTAGAGACACTGAAGCTTTCTTT	CATRGRRDTEAFF
many	TRBD1	TRBV14	TRBJ1-1	TGTGCCAGCAGCCAAGCCGGGACAGGAAGAAACACTGAAGCTTTCTTT	CASSQAGTGRNTEAFF
many	.	TRBV6-5	TRBJ1-1	TGTGCCAGCAACCTCAGGAAATCGGGCACTGAAGCTTTCTTT	CASNLRKSGTEAFF
.	.	TRBV29-1	TRBJ1-1	TGCAGCAGTGACTCGGGGCAGGGGAACACTGAAGCTTTCTTT	CSSDSGQGNTEAFF
few	.	TRBV29-1	TRBJ2-3	TGCAGCGTTACGGGGGACACAGATACGCAGTATTTT	CSVTGDTDTQYF
.	.	TRBV14	TRBJ2-5	TGTGCCAGCAGCAGCCCTCGACCCCCCGTCGGGAGCCGGGAGACCCAGTACTTC	CASSSPRPPVGSRETQYF
once	.	TRBV20-1	TRBJ1-6	TGCAGTGCTAGAGATCCAGTATCACCCCTCCACTTT	CSARDPVSPLHF
once	.	TRBV7-2	TRBJ2-5	TGTGCCAGCAGCTTAGAAGCCTGGAGGGAGACCCAGTACTTC	CASSLEAWRETQYF